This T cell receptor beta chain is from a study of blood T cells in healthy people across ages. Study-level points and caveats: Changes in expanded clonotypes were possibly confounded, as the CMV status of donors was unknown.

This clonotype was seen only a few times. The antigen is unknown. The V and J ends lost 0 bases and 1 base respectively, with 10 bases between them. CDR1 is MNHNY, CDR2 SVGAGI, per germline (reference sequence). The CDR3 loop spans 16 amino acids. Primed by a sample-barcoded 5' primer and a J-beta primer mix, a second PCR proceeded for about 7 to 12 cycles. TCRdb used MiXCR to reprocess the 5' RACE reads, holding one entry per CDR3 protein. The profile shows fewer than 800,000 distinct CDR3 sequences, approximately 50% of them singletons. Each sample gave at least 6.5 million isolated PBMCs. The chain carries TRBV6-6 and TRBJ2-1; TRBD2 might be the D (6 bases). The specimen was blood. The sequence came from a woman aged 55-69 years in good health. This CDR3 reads CASSYSGEVSYNEQFF. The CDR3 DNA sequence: TGTGCCAGCAGTTACTCTGGGGAGGTTTCCTACAATGAGCAGTTCTTC.